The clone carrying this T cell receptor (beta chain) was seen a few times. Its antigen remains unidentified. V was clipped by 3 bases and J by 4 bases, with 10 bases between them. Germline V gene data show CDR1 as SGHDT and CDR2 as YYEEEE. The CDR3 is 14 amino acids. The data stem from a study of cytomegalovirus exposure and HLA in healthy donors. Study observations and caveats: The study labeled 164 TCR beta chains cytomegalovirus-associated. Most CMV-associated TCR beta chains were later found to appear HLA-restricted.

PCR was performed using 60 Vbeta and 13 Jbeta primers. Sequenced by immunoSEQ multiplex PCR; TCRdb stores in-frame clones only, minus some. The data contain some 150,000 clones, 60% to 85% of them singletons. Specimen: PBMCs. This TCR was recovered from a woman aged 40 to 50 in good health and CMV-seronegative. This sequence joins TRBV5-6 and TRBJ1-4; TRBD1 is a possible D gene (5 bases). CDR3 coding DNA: TGTGCCAGCAGCTCTCCGGGACTTAATGAAAAACTGTTTTTT. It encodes CASSSPGLNEKLFF.